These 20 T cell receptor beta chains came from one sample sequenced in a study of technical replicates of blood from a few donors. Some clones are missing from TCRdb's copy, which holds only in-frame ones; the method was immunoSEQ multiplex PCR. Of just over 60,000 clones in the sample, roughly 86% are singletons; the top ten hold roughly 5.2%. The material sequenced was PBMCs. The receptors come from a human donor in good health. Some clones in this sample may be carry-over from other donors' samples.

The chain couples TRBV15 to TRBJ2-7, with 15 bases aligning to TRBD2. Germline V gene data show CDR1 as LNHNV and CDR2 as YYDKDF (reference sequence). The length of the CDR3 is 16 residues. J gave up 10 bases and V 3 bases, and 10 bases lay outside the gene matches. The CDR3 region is CATSRGLAGGVSDQYF. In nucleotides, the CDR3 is TGTGCCACCAGCAGGGGACTAGCGGGGGGAGTCTCTGATCAGTACTTC.

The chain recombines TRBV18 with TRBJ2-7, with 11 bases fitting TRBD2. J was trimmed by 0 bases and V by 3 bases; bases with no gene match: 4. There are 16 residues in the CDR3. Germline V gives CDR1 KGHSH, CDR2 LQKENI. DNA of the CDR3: TGTGCCAGCTCACCTAGGACTAGCGGGTTCTCCTACGAGCAGTACTTC. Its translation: CASSPRTSGFSYEQYF.

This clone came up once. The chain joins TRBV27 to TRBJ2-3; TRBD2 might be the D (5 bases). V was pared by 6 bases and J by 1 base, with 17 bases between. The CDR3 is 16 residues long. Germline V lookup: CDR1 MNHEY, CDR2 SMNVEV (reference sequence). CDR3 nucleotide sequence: TGTGCCAGCAGCTCACCCGGAGGCTCGGGCACAGATACGCAGTATTTT. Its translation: CASSSPGGSGTDTQYF.

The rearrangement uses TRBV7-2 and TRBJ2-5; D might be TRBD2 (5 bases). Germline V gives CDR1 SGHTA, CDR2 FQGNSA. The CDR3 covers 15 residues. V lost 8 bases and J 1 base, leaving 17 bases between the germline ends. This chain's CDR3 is CASSPRGPSQETQYF. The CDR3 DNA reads TGTGCCAGCTCCCCGCGAGGGCCCTCCCAAGAGACCCAGTACTTC.

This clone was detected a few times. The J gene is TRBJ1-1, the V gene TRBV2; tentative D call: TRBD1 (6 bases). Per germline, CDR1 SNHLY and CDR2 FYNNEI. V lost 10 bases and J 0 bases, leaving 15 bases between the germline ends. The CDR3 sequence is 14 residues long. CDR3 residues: CATRNWGLNTEAFF. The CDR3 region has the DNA TGTGCCACCCGTAATTGGGGGCTGAACACTGAAGCTTTCTTT.

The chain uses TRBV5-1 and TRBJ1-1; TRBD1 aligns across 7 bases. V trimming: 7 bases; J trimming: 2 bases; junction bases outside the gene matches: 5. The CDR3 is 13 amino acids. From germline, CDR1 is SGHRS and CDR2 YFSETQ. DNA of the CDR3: TGCGCCAGCGGGGACAGTATTAACACTGAAGCTTTCTTT. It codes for CASGDSINTEAFF. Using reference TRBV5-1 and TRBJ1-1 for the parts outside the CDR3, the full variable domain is KAGVTQTPRYLIKTRGQQVTLSCSPISGHRSVSWYQQTPGQGLQFLFEYFSETQRNKGNFPGRFSGRQFSNSRSEMNVSTLELGDSALYLCASGDSINTEAFFGQGTRLTVV.

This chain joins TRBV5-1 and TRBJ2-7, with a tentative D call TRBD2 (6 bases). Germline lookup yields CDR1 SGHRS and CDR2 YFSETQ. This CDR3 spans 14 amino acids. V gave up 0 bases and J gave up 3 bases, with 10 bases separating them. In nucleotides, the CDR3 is TGCGCCAGCAGCTTGGGGTCGGGGGACTACGAGCAGTACTTC. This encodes CASSLGSGDYEQYF.

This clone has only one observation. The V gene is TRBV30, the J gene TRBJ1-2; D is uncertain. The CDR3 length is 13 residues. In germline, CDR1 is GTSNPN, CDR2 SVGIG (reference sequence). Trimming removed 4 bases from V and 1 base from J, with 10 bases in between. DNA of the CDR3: TGTGCCTGGATTCCGCAGATTAACTATGGCTACACCTTC. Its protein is CAWIPQINYGYTF. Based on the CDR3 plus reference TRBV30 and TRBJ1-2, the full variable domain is SQTIHQWPATLVQPVGSPLSLECTVEGTSNPNLYWYRQAAGRGLQLLFYSVGIGQISSEVPQNLSASRPQDRQFILSSKKLLLSDSGFYLCAWIPQINYGYTFGSGTRLTVV.

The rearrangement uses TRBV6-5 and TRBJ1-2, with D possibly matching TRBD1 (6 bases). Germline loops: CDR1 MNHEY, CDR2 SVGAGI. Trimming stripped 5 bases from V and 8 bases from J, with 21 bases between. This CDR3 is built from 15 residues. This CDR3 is CASSRLGGDRYGYTF. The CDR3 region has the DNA TGTGCCAGCAGTCGATTAGGGGGGGATCGATACGGCTACACCTTC.

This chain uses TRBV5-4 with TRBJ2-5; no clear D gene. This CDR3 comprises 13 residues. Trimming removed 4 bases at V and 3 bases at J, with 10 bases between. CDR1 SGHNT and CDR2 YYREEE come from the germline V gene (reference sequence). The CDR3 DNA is TGTGCCAGCAGCCGCAACAGTGAAGAGACCCAGTACTTC. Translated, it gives CASSRNSEETQYF.

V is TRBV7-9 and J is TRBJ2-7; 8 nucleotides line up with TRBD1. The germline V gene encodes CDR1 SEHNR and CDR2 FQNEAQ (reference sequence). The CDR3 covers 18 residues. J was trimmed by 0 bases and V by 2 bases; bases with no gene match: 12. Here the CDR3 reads CASSLRGDRRPSSYEQYF. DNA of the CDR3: TGTGCCAGCAGCTTAAGGGGGGACAGGCGGCCTAGCTCCTACGAGCAGTACTTC. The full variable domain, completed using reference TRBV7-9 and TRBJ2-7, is DTGVSQNPRHKITKRGQNVTFRCDPISEHNRLYWYRQTLGQGPEFLTYFQNEAQLEKSRLLSDRFSAERPKGSFSTLEIQRTEQGDSAMYLCASSLRGDRRPSSYEQYFGPGTRLTVT.

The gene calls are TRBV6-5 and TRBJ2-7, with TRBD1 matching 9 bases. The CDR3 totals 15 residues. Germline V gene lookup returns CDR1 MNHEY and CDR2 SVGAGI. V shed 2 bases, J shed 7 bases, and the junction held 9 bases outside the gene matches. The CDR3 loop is CASSYRGQGALEQYF. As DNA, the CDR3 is TGTGCCAGCAGTTACCGGGGACAGGGAGCGCTAGAGCAGTACTTC.

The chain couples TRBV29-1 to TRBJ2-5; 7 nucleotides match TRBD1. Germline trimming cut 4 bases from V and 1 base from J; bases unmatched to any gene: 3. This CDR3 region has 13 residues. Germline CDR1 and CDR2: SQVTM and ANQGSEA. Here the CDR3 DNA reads TGCAGCGTTGGGGGACAGCCCCAAGAGACCCAGTACTTC. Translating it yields CSVGGQPQETQYF.

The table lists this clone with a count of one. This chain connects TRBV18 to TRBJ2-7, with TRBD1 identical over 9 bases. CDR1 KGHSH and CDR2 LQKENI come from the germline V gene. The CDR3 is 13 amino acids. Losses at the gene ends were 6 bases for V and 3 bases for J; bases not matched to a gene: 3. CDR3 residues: CASSAGQGYEQYF. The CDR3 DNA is TGTGCCAGCTCCGCGGGACAGGGCTACGAGCAGTACTTC.

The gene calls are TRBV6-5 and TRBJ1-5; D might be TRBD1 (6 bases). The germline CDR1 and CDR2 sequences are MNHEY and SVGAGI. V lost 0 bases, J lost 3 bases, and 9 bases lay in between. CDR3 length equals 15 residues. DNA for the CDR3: TGTGCCAGCAGTTACTCTGGGACAAACAATCAGCCCCAGCATTTT. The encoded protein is CASSYSGTNNQPQHF.

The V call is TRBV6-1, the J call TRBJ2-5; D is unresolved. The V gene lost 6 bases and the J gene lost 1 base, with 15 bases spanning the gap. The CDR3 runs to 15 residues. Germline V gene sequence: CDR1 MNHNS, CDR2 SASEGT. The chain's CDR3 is CASSEPVFSQETQYF. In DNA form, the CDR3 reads TGTGCCAGCAGCGAACCGGTCTTTTCCCAAGAGACCCAGTACTTC.

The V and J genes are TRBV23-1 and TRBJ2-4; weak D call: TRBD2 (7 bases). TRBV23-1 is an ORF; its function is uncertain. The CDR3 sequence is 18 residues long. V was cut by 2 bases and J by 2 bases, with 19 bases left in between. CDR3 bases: TGCGCCAGCAGTCAAGTTGGGGGGGGCCGGTGGACCAAAAACATTCAGTACTTC. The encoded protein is CASSQVGGGRWTKNIQYF.

The chain's CDR3 is CASSPQSGNTEAFF. As DNA, the CDR3 is TGTGCCAGCAGCCCACAGAGTGGGAACACTGAAGCTTTCTTT. The genes are TRBV9 and TRBJ1-1; D remains unclear. The V gene's germline CDR1 is SGDLS and CDR2 YYNGEE. This CDR3 comprises 14 residues. Trimming pared 4 bases from V and 1 base from J, leaving 11 bases between.

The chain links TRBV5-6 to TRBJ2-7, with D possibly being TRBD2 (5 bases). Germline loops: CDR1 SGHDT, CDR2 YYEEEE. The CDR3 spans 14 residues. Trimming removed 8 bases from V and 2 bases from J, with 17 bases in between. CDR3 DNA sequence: TGTGCCAGTAGCATCGGACTGTATACCTACGAGCAGTACTTC. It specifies CASSIGLYTYEQYF.

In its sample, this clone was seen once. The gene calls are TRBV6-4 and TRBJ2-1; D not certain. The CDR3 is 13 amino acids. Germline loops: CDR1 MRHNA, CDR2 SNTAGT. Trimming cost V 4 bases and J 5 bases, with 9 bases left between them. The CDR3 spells CASSALPDNEQFF. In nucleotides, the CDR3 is TGTGCCAGCAGTGCCCTCCCGGACAATGAGCAGTTCTTC.